This TCR beta chain was captured by sequencing in a study of blood T cell repertoires in COVID-19. Study-wide context: Donors in the United States, Italy and Spain gave samples during acute or convalescent COVID-19. The cDNA or gDNA used as material had been derived from T cells, B-cell-depleted T cells, or PBMCs.

Original processing methods: Estimation of nucleated cell counts relied on the amplification of reference gene primers. Method: immunoSEQ multiplex PCR; TCRdb's copy keeps in-frame clones and lacks some. V and J calls and clone size come straight from that table; D and trimming were deduced from the DNA. The table has some 30,000 clones, around 87% seen once. The specimen was peripheral blood. The receptor was isolated from a human donor in a cohort sampled during active COVID-19. The donor label of this sample is uncertain.

In DNA form, the CDR3 reads TGTGCCGGACAGAAGCGGCCCTACAATGAGCAGTTCTTC. This translates into CAGQKRPYNEQFF. The chain links TRBV28 to TRBJ2-1; D perhaps matches TRBD1 (6 bases). This CDR3 has 13 amino acids. The V and J ends lost 11 bases and 2 bases respectively, with 13 bases between them. Germline-derived CDR1 and CDR2 are MDHEN and SYDVKM. The full variable domain, its missing parts supplied by reference TRBV28 and TRBJ2-1, is DVKVTQSSRYLVKRTGEKVFLECVQDMDHENMFWYRQDPGLGLRLIYFSYDVKMKEKGDIPEGYSVSREKKERFSLILESASTNQTSMYLCAGQKRPYNEQFFGPGTRLTVL.